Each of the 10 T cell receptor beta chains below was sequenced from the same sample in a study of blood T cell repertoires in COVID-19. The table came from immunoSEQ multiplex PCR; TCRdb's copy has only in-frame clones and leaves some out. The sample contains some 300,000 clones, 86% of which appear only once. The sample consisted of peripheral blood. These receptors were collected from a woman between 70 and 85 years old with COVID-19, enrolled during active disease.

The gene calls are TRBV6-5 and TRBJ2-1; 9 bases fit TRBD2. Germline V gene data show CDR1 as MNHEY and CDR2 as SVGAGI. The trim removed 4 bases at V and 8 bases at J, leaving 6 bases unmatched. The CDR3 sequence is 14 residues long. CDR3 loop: CASSFSGGRDEQFF. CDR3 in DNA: TGTGCCAGCAGTTTTAGCGGGGGCAGGGATGAGCAGTTCTTC.

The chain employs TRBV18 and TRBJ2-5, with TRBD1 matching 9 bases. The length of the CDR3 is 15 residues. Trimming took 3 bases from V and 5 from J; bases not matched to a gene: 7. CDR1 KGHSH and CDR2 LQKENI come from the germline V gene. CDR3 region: CASSPRDRVGETQYF. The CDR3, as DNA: TGTGCCAGCTCACCTCGGGACAGGGTAGGGGAGACCCAGTACTTC.

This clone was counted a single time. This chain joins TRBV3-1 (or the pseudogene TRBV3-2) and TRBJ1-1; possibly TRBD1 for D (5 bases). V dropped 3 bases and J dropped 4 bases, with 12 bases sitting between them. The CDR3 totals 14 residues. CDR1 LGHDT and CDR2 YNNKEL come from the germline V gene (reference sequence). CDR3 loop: CASSQSWGFTEAFF. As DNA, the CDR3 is TGTGCCAGCAGCCAGTCTTGGGGCTTCACTGAAGCTTTCTTT.

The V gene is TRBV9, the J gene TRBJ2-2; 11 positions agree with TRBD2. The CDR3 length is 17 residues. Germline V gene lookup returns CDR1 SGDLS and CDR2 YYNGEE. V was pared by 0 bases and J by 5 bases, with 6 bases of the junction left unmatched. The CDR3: CASSVELAGAGTGELFF. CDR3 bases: TGTGCCAGCAGCGTAGAACTAGCGGGGGCGGGGACCGGGGAGCTGTTTTTT. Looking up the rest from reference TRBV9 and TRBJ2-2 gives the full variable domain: DSGVTQTPKHLITATGQRVTLRCSPRSGDLSVYWYQQSLDQGLQFLIQYYNGEERAKGNILERFSAQQFPDLHSELNLSSLELGDSALYFCASSVELAGAGTGELFFGEGSRLTVL.

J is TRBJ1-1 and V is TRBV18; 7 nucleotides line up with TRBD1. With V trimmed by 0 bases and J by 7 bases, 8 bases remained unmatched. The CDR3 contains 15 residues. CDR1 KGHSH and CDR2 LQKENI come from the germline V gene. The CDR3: CASSPPAGGKGEAFF. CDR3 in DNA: TGTGCCAGCTCACCACCCGCAGGGGGAAAAGGTGAAGCTTTCTTT.

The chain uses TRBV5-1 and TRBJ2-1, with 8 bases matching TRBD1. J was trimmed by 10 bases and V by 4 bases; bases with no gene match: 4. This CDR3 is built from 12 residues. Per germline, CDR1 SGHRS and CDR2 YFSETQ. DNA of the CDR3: TGCGCCAGCAGCCCAGACAGGGGCGAGCAGTTCTTC. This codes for CASSPDRGEQFF.

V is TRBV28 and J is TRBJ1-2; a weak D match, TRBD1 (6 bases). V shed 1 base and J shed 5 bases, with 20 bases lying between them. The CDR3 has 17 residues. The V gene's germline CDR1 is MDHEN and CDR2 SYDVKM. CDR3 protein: CASSLSQGGGTDYGYTF. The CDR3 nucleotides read TGTGCCAGCAGTTTATCCCAAGGGGGGGGCACGGATTATGGCTACACCTTC.

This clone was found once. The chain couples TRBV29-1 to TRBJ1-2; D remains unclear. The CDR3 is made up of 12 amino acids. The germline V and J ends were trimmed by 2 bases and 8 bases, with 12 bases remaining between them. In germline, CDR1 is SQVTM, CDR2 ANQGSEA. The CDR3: CSVEYAGNGYTF. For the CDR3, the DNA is TGCAGCGTTGAATACGCGGGAAACGGCTACACCTTC.

The CDR3 DNA reads as TGTGCCAGCAGTTACGCGAGGGGGGGATACGAGCAGTACTTC. Its protein product is CASSYARGGYEQYF. The rearrangement links TRBV6-6 to TRBJ2-7, with a tentative D call TRBD2 (7 bases). The CDR3 length is 14 residues. Germline V lookup: CDR1 MNHNY, CDR2 SVGAGI (reference sequence). Trimming took 2 bases from V and 4 from J, leaving 12 bases between them.

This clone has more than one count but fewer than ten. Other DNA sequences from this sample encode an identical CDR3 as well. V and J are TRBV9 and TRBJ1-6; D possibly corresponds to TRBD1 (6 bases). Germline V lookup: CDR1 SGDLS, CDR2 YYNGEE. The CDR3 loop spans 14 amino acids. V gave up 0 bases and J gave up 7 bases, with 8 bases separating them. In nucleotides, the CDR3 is TGTGCCAGCAGCGTAGGGCAGGGGAATTCACCCCTCCACTTT. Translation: CASSVGQGNSPLHF.